The 3 T cell receptor beta chains below come from one sample, sequenced in a study of regulatory T cells in long-lasting Graves disease. Library construction for TCR beta used iRepertoire HTBI primers and Arm-PCR of CDR3 regions. MiXCR was run by TCRdb on the multiplex PCR reads, yielding one entry per CDR3 protein. The sample records 400,000 to 450,000 distinct CDR3 sequences, about 15% being singletons. Time point given: newly diagnosed GD, antithyroid drugs for less than 3 months. Scientists built the TCR library using RNA that was extracted from PBMCs. These data also formed part of another study, on T cells in Graves' hyperthyroidism and ophthalmopathy.

This specimen was peripheral blood mononuclear cells (PBMCs), taken at new diagnosis, from a patient treated with antithyroid drugs. The receptors derive from a woman aged 30 to 39 with Graves disease.

The sample holds many counts of this clonotype. CDR3 bases: TGTGCCAGCAAGGGTCGCCATCGAATCGGGTTCAGTGGAATGGTGGGTGAGCAGTTCTTC. Its translation is CASKGRHRIGFSGMVGEQFF. J is TRBJ2-1 and V is TRBV7-9; no firm D call. Per the germline V gene, CDR1 is SEHNR and CDR2 is FQNEAQ (reference sequence). V lost 7 bases to trimming and J lost 9 bases, with 37 bases between them. The CDR3 is 20 amino acids. Variable domain in full (rest from reference TRBV7-9 and TRBJ2-1): DTGVSQNPRHKITKRGQNVTFRCDPISEHNRLYWYRQTLGQGPEFLTYFQNEAQLEKSRLLSDRFSAERPKGSFSTLEIQRTEQGDSAMYLCASKGRHRIGFSGMVGEQFFGPGTRLTVL.

Notes on this clonotype: A much larger clone differs by one base, so this may be a read error. V and J are TRBV6-1 and TRBJ2-5; D not certain. CDR1 and CDR2 (germline): MNHNS, SASEGT. This CDR3 region has 10 residues. The ends were cut back, 9 bases at V and 5 bases at J, with 7 bases in the middle. The CDR3 bases are TGTGCCAGAGGTTCGGAGACCCAGTACTTC. Residues: CARGSETQYF.

The chain combines TRBV27 with TRBJ2-1, with D uncertain. The better agreement between TRBJ2-5 and the DNA end casts doubt on the J call. Germline CDR1 and CDR2: MNHEY and SMNVEV (reference sequence). The CDR3 runs 14 residues. CDR3 in amino acids: CASSLSTFQETQYF. The DNA of the CDR3 is TGTGCCAGCAGTTTATCGACCTTCCAAGAGACCCAGTACTTC.